The sequence of this T cell receptor beta chain was determined in a study of cytomegalovirus exposure and HLA in healthy donors. Study details: Among the roughly 400 donors who were genotyped, roughly 86% fell in the genetic ancestry cluster that is associated with self-reported Caucasian donors. General study results and limits: Fewer N-insertions (relative to the roughly 700-donor mean) were reportedly seen in an Asian-associated ancestry cluster in a later analysis. A link between a missense DCLRE1C variant and TCR beta V- and J-gene trimming emerged from a later analysis.

Points on this clone: Its specificity is not known.

There are 16 residues in the CDR3. Trimming cost V 4 bases and J 3 bases; bases outside gene matches: 12. CDR1 MNHNS and CDR2 SASEGT come from the germline V gene. Primers included in the PCR were 60 Vbeta and 13 Jbeta primers. Profiled with immunoSEQ multiplex PCR; TCRdb holds only in-frame clones, not every one. Of fewer than 150,000 clones listed, 80% to 85% were seen once; the top ten hold 1.2%. The rearrangement joins TRBV6-1 to TRBJ2-7; the match to TRBD2 covers 7 bases. This TCR was sampled from a female donor in good health and CMV-seronegative. The sample taken for sequencing was PBMCs. In DNA form, the CDR3 reads TGTGCCAGCAGTGGAGACGGGGGGATAGGTTTCTACGAGCAGTACTTC. It translates to CASSGDGGIGFYEQYF.